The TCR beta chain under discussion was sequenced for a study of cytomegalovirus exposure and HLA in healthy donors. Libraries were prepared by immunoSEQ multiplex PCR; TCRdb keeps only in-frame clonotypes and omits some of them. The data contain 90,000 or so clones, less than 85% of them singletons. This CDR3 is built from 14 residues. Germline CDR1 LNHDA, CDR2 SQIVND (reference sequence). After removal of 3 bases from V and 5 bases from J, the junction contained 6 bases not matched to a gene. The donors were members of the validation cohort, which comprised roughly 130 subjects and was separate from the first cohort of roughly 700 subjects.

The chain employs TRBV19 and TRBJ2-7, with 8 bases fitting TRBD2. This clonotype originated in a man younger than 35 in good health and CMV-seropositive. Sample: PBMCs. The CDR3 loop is CASSMIAGTNEQYF. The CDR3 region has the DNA TGTGCCAGTAGTATGATAGCGGGAACGAACGAGCAGTACTTC.